This TCR beta chain was sequenced in a study of CD8 T cells in ankylosing spondylitis. Notes on the study in general: Disease-linked clones had a CD8+ phenotype and relatively low frequency in peripheral blood. Earlier literature documents some of the motif variants in reactive arthritis synovial fluid and blood. Disease-linked clones were reportedly significantly enriched in matched ankylosing spondylitis synovial fluid.

Germline loops: CDR1 MDHEN, CDR2 SYDVKM. The V segment lost 6 bases and the J segment 6 bases; nucleotides outside the gene matches: 9. This CDR3 region has 15 residues. TCR beta libraries were made by quantitative 5'-RACE with molecular barcodes. TCRdb redid the calling of the 5' RACE reads with MiXCR, one entry per CDR3 protein. The table lists approximately 200,000 distinct CDR3 sequences, over 10% of them singletons. This clonotype was observed many times. The antigen is unknown. The sample comprised blood, either unsorted or a sorted T cell fraction (not recorded which). The chain joins TRBV28 to TRBJ1-5; TRBD1 matches 9 bases. This receptor was taken from a female donor with ankylosing spondylitis or in good health (not recorded which). The CDR3 region has the DNA TGTGCCAGCAGGGGCGGGACAGGGAATTTTCAGCCCCAGCATTTT. Its protein is CASRGGTGNFQPQHF.